These 7 T cell receptor beta chains came from one sample sequenced in a study of blood T cells in healthy people across ages. A J-beta primer mix and a sample-barcoded 5' primer were used in a second PCR of about 7 to 11 cycles. TCRdb recomputed calls from the 5' RACE reads with MiXCR, one row per CDR3 protein. The sample holds over 500,000 distinct CDR3 sequences; around 52% are singletons and the top ten take about 14%. Sequencing was done on a sample of blood. The receptors here all came from a woman of 80 years or more in good health.

The rearrangement links TRBV29-1 to TRBJ2-1; TRBD1 agrees at 9 bases. The CDR3 contains 12 residues. CDR1 and CDR2 (germline): SQVTM, ANQGSEA. Trimming cost V 4 bases and J 15 bases; bases outside gene matches: 10. CDR3 sequence reads: CSVAHNRDRVFF. The CDR3, as DNA: TGCAGCGTTGCCCACAATCGGGACAGGGTGTTCTTC.

This chain joins TRBV7-6 and TRBJ2-3; TRBD2 agrees at 9 bases. Losses at the gene ends were 6 bases for V and 6 bases for J; bases not matched to a gene: 10. CDR3 length: 15 residues. Germline values: CDR1 SGHVS, CDR2 FNYEAQ. The CDR3 coding sequence is TGTGCCAGCAGTTTCACTAGCGGGTACACGGATACGCAGTATTTT. Encoded protein: CASSFTSGYTDTQYF.

This clonotype was found once. This chain uses TRBV29-1 with TRBJ2-6; TRBD1 is a possible D gene (6 bases). Germline V gives CDR1 SQVTM, CDR2 ANQGSEA. The CDR3 length is 16 residues. V was cut by 4 bases and J by 0 bases, with 13 bases left in between. The CDR3 sequence is CSVGAPGDSGANVLTF. In DNA form, the CDR3 reads TGCAGCGTTGGCGCGCCAGGGGACTCTGGGGCCAACGTCCTGACTTTC. The full variable domain, completed using reference TRBV29-1 and TRBJ2-6, is SAVISQKPSRDICQRGTSLTIQCQVDSQVTMMFWYRQQPGQSLTLIATANQGSEATYESGFVIDKFPISRPNLTFSTLTVSNMSPEDSSIYLCSVGAPGDSGANVLTFGAGSRLTVL.

With respect to this clonotype: A read error may explain this, as a much larger clone is one base away. The chain uses TRBV29-1 and TRBJ2-7; tentative D call: TRBD2 (6 bases). Trimming removed 5 bases at V and 1 base at J, with 15 bases between. The CDR3 loop spans 14 amino acids. CDR1 is SQVTM and CDR2 is ANQGSEA in the germline V gene. The CDR3 spells CSVTSQVGSYEQYF. The CDR3 DNA reads as TGCAGCGTTACTAGCCAGGTAGGGTCCTACGAGCAGTACTTC.

The V gene is TRBV5-1, the J gene TRBJ2-5, with 11 bases identical to TRBD2. The CDR3 runs 16 residues. Germline V gene sequence: CDR1 SGHRS, CDR2 YFSETQ. V shed 5 bases and J 11 bases; nucleotides not matched to a gene: 17. The CDR3 nucleotides read TGCGCCAGCAGAACAGCAACTAGCGGGAGTATCGATGAGCAGTACTTC. Protein: CASRTATSGSIDEQYF.

In the case of this clonotype: A single base separates this from a much larger clone, so it may be a read error. J is TRBJ2-7 and V is TRBV6-2 or TRBV6-3, with TRBD2 matching over 13 bases. The V gene end was trimmed by 5 bases and the J gene end by 9 bases; junction bases not matched to a gene: 7. The CDR3 spans 14 residues. CDR1 is MNHEY and CDR2 is SVGEGT in the germline V gene. In DNA form, the CDR3 reads TGTGCCAGCAGTCATAGACTAGCGGGAGGCACGCAGTACTTC. Its translation is CASSHRLAGGTQYF.

J is TRBJ2-3 and V is TRBV28; 7 bases map to TRBD1. The V and J ends lost 7 bases and 5 bases, in that order; junction bases with no gene match: 12. The CDR3 is made up of 15 amino acids. CDR1 and CDR2 from the germline V gene are MDHEN and SYDVKM. CDR3 loop: CASNKLRGYLDTQYF. The CDR3 DNA sequence: TGTGCCAGCAATAAACTCAGGGGGTATTTAGATACGCAGTATTTT.